This TCR beta chain comes out of a study of blood T cell repertoires in COVID-19. About the research overall: PBMCs, B-cell-depleted T cells, or T cells provided the cDNA or gDNA that made up the material.

Participant-reported clinical history was the basis for cohort assignment. In the source study's methods: Amplification of reference gene primers was used by the study to estimate nucleated cell counts. Measured with immunoSEQ multiplex PCR; TCRdb has only the in-frame clones, and not every one. V, J and clone size are taken as reported in that table, and D and trimming were inferred from the DNA itself. This table has some 97,000 clones, approximately 86% appearing once. From germline, CDR1 is SGHTA and CDR2 FQGTGA. The CDR3 totals 12 residues. V gave up 5 bases and J gave up 9 bases; unmatched junction bases: 3.

The chain uses TRBV7-3 and TRBJ2-1; 8 nucleotides align to TRBD2. Specimen: PBMCs or T cells enriched from blood (not recorded which). The receptor comes from a woman aged 45 to 65 who had recovered from COVID-19. CDR3 residues: CASSPGGVEQFF. CDR3 sequence (DNA): TGTGCCAGCAGCCCGGGAGGGGTTGAGCAGTTCTTC.